Listed here are 19 T cell receptor beta chains from one sample, sequenced in a study of blood T cell repertoires in COVID-19. Sequencing used immunoSEQ multiplex PCR; TCRdb keeps in-frame clones, though not all of them. Counted here are tens of thousands of clones, around 82% occurring once; the ten biggest clones make up around 16%. Sequencing was done on a sample of peripheral blood. The receptor set was obtained from a human donor in a cohort sampled during active COVID-19.

J is TRBJ2-3 and V is TRBV10-2; D perhaps matches TRBD2 (6 bases). The V end was cut by 7 bases, the J end by 2 bases, with 13 bases between. This CDR3 comprises 14 residues. CDR1 and CDR2 from the germline V gene are WSHSY and SAAADI. In DNA, the CDR3 is TGCGCCAGCAATCCTGGCGGGAACACAGATACGCAGTATTTT. Translating it yields CASNPGGNTDTQYF.

The chain carries TRBV7-2 and TRBJ2-7; TRBD2 matches 11 bases. Germline lookup yields CDR1 SGHTA and CDR2 FQGNSA. With V trimmed by 4 bases and J by 12 bases, 11 bases remained unmatched. The CDR3 spans 14 residues. The CDR3 is CASSWMGLAALGYF. The CDR3 bases are TGTGCCAGCAGCTGGATGGGACTAGCGGCTCTCGGGTACTTC.

CDR3 nucleotide sequence: TGTGCCAGCAGGACTTCAGGACAAGACTACGAGCAGTACTTC. Residues: CASRTSGQDYEQYF. The chain links TRBV2 to TRBJ2-7; D might be TRBD1 (5 bases). The length of the CDR3 is 14 residues. Germline CDR1 is SNHLY and CDR2 is FYNNEI. Trimming removed 6 bases at V and 3 bases at J, with 15 bases between.

Only a few counts were recorded for this clone. The J gene is TRBJ2-7, the V gene TRBV7-2, with TRBD2 identical over 10 bases. Losses at the gene ends were 5 bases for V and 0 bases for J; bases not matched to a gene: 7. Germline values: CDR1 SGHTA, CDR2 FQGNSA. This CDR3 has 16 amino acids. The CDR3 DNA is TGTGCCAGCAGCCCATGGACTAGCGGTGCCTCCTACGAGCAGTACTTC. As protein: CASSPWTSGASYEQYF. Full variable domain (outside the CDR3, taken from reference TRBV7-2 and TRBJ2-7): GAGVSQSPSNKVTEKGKDVELRCDPISGHTALYWYRQSLGQGLEFLIYFQGNSAPDKSGLPSDRFSAERTGGSVSTLTIQRTQQEDSAVYLCASSPWTSGASYEQYFGPGTRLTVT.

The chain is built from TRBV10-1 and TRBJ2-7; 7 bases match TRBD2. Trimming removed 0 bases from V and 4 bases from J; junction bases left unmatched: 0. The CDR3 has 13 amino acids. Germline values: CDR1 WNHNN, CDR2 SYGVQD (reference sequence). The CDR3 loop is CASSESGGYEQYF. CDR3 DNA: TGCGCCAGCAGTGAGTCGGGGGGGTACGAGCAGTACTTC.

The chain has TRBV18 and TRBJ1-5; 7 bases are a match to TRBD1. This CDR3 is built from 15 residues. Trimming removed 3 bases from V and 2 bases from J; junction bases left unmatched: 4. Germline CDR1 KGHSH, CDR2 LQKENI. As DNA, the CDR3 is TGTGCCAGCTCACCGACAGGGATTGGCAATCAGCCCCAGCATTTT. Protein sequence: CASSPTGIGNQPQHF.

The genes are TRBV12-3 or TRBV12-4 and TRBJ2-7; maybe TRBD2 (5 bases). V lost 5 bases to trimming and J lost 3 bases, with 8 bases between them. The CDR3 is 12 residues long. This chain's CDR3 is CASSPLGYEQYF. CDR3 DNA sequence: TGTGCCAGCAGTCCACTAGGCTACGAGCAGTACTTC.

The rearrangement uses TRBV6-1 and TRBJ1-1; the D is unclear. Germline V gene sequence: CDR1 MNHNS, CDR2 SASEGT. The germline V and J ends were trimmed by 3 bases and 7 bases, with 15 bases remaining between them. The CDR3 totals 14 residues. CDR3 sequence: CASSDREGFGEAFF. DNA for the CDR3: TGTGCCAGCAGTGATAGGGAGGGCTTTGGTGAAGCTTTCTTT.

This clone is a singleton in its sample. The V call is TRBV7-2, the J call TRBJ2-3; possibly TRBD2 for D (6 bases). Trimming removed 3 bases from V and 1 base from J, with 14 bases in between. The CDR3 has 16 residues. Germline CDR1 and CDR2: SGHTA and FQGNSA. This CDR3 is CASSFQLVAGTDTQYF. The CDR3 bases are TGTGCCAGCAGCTTCCAGTTGGTAGCGGGCACAGATACGCAGTATTTT.

This sequence joins TRBV6-5 and TRBJ2-3; 12 bases are shared with TRBD2. V was pared by 7 bases and J by 5 bases, with 7 bases of the junction left unmatched. The CDR3 spans 15 residues. CDR1 is MNHEY, CDR2 SVGAGI, per germline. CDR3 in amino acids: CASNPLAGGGDTQYF. The CDR3 nucleotides are TGTGCCAGCAACCCACTAGCGGGAGGAGGAGATACGCAGTATTTT.

A single count supports this clone. The gene calls are TRBV18 and TRBJ2-1, with TRBD1 identical over 7 bases. CDR1 is KGHSH, CDR2 LQKENI, per germline. The CDR3 length is 15 residues. Trimming cost V 0 bases and J 5 bases; bases outside gene matches: 4. In DNA, the CDR3 is TGTGCCAGCTCACCACCTTCCGGGACAGACAATGAGCAGTTCTTC. Translating it yields CASSPPSGTDNEQFF.

V and J are TRBV7-2 and TRBJ2-7; 9 bases agree with TRBD1. V trimming: 3 bases; J trimming: 4 bases; junction bases outside the gene matches: 10. The CDR3 runs to 16 residues. The germline V gene encodes CDR1 SGHTA and CDR2 FQGNSA. Here the CDR3 reads CASSLAAGTGSYEQYF. DNA for the CDR3: TGTGCCAGCAGCTTGGCGGCCGGGACAGGGAGTTACGAGCAGTACTTC.

The V call is TRBV5-1, the J call TRBJ1-6; D is unresolved. The germline V gene has CDR1 SGHRS and CDR2 YFSETQ. There are 13 residues in the CDR3. Deletions cut 5 bases from V and 7 bases from J, with 10 bases between. CDR3 nucleotides: TGCGCCAGCAGGCTCGGAGAGAATTCACCCCTCCACTTT. Amino acid sequence: CASRLGENSPLHF.

The chain joins TRBV24-1 to TRBJ2-7; 8 bases are shared with TRBD1. The CDR3 runs to 17 residues. After removal of 3 bases from V and 3 bases from J, the junction contained 12 bases not matched to a gene. Germline lookup yields CDR1 KGHDR and CDR2 SFDVKD. As DNA, the CDR3 is TGTGCCACCAGTGATCCCACCGGGACAGGAATGAACTACGAGCAGTACTTC. Translation: CATSDPTGTGMNYEQYF.

The chain combines TRBV15 with TRBJ2-7, with 11 bases aligning to TRBD2. The germline V gene encodes CDR1 LNHNV and CDR2 YYDKDF (reference sequence). The CDR3 consists of 14 residues. Germline trimming cut 1 base from V and 5 bases from J; bases unmatched to any gene: 1. The CDR3 DNA follows: TGTGCCACCAGCAGAGGTAGCGGGAGGGACGAGCAGTACTTC. It is translated as CATSRGSGRDEQYF.

The chain combines TRBV3-1 (or the pseudogene TRBV3-2) with TRBJ2-3; D is perhaps TRBD2 (5 bases). The CDR3 spans 15 residues. CDR1 is LGHDT and CDR2 is YNNKEL in the germline V gene (reference sequence). Between the trimmed V and J ends, which lost 4 bases and 4 bases, there was a span of 15 bases. The CDR3 DNA reads TGTGCCAGCAGCCCAAGTGTCCTAGCATCAGATACGCAGTATTTT. As protein: CASSPSVLASDTQYF.

The V and J genes are TRBV7-6 and TRBJ2-2; 9 bases fit TRBD2. Germline V CDR1 and CDR2: SGHVS, FNYEAQ. The CDR3 consists of 17 residues. Trimming at V came to 3 bases and at J to 1 base, leaving 6 bases not matched to a gene. CDR3 bases: TGTGCCAGCAGCTTCGCGACTAGCGGAGGGAACACCGGGGAGCTGTTTTTT. It specifies CASSFATSGGNTGELFF. Using reference TRBV7-6 and TRBJ2-2 for the parts outside the CDR3, the full variable domain is GAGVSQSPRYKVTKRGQDVALRCDPISGHVSLYWYRQALGQGPEFLTYFNYEAQQDKSGLPNDRFSAERPEGSISTLTIQRTEQRDSAMYRCASSFATSGGNTGELFFGEGSRLTVL.

This sequence joins TRBV9 and TRBJ1-4, with TRBD1 matching over 7 bases. Per germline, CDR1 SGDLS and CDR2 YYNGEE. The CDR3 loop spans 14 amino acids. Trimming took 3 bases from V and 5 from J; bases not matched to a gene: 4. The CDR3 sequence: CASSARGTNEKLFF. In DNA form, the CDR3 reads TGTGCCAGCAGCGCCAGGGGGACAAATGAAAAACTGTTTTTT.

This chain uses TRBV30 with TRBJ1-3; D is unclear. The ends were cut back, 3 bases at V and 0 bases at J, with 12 bases in the middle. The CDR3 runs to 15 residues. The germline V gene has CDR1 GTSNPN and CDR2 SVGIG (reference sequence). CDR3 sequence: CAWSVPMSSGNTIYF. As DNA, the CDR3 is TGTGCCTGGAGCGTACCAATGAGCTCTGGAAACACCATATATTTT.